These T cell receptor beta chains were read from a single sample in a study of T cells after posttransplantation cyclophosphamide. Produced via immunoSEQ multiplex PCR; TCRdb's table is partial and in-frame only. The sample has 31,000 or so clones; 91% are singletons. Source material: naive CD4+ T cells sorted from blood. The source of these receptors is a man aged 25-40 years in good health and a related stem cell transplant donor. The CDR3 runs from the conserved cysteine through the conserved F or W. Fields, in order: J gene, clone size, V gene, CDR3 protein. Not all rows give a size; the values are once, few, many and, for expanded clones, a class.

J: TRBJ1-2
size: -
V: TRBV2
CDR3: CASRDDRANYGYTF

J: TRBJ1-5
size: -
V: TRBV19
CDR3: CASSIGTGGWDQPQHF

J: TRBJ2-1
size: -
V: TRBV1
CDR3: CTSSQVASGGMNDEQFF

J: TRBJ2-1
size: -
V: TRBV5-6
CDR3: CASSFPGQGTTNEQFF

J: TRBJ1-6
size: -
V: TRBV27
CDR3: CASSFPGFSPLHF

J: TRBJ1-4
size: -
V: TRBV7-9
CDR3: CASSPRTATNEKLFF

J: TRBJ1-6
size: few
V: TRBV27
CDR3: CASSPRGGSYNSPLHF

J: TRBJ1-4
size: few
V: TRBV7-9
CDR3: CASSLKQGGNEKLFF

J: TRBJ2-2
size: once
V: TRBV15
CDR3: CATRGTDYTGELFF

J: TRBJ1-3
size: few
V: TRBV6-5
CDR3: CASSSPGQGYTIYF

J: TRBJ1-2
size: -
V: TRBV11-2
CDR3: CASSLGGWQGSGYTF

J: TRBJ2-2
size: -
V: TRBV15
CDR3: CATSRDLRTGELFF

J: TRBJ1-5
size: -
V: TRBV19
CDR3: CASSPQPRAYISNQPQHF

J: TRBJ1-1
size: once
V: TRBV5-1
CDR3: CASSLLPGQGLGDTEAFF